The 3 T cell receptor beta chains reported below all come from one sample, sequenced in a study of cytomegalovirus exposure and HLA in healthy donors. Amplification used 60 Vbeta primers and 13 Jbeta primers. TCRdb's copy holds only in-frame clones and misses some; the assay was immunoSEQ multiplex PCR. This sample has about 110,000 clones, with roughly four fifths found just once. Sequencing was carried out using PBMCs. Receptors originate from a man aged 60-69 years in good health and CMV-seronegative.

On this clone itself: Other DNA sequences of this sample code for an identical CDR3. The chain uses TRBV7-9 and TRBJ2-3; 9 bases are shared with TRBD1. V lost 1 base, J lost 4 bases, and 0 bases stayed unmatched. The CDR3 covers 14 residues. Germline-derived CDR1 and CDR2 are SEHNR and FQNEAQ (reference sequence). CDR3 bases: TGTGCCAGCAGCTTAGGGACAGGGGCAGATACGCAGTATTTT. This gives the protein CASSLGTGADTQYF.

This clone was detected only a few times. V usage is TRBV7-2 and J usage is TRBJ1-1; the D gene is possibly TRBD1 (5 bases). V was clipped by 4 bases and J by 5 bases, with 17 bases between them. The CDR3 contains 15 residues. Germline V lookup: CDR1 SGHTA, CDR2 FQGNSA. The CDR3 nucleotides are TGTGCCAGCAGCTGGCGACGGGGGAGAGTAACTGAAGCTTTCTTT. Translated, it gives CASSWRRGRVTEAFF.

This clone was detected once. V gene TRBV6-5 combines with J gene TRBJ2-7, with 8 bases identical to TRBD2. The CDR3 runs to 13 residues. J gave up 5 bases and V 6 bases, and 6 bases lay outside the gene matches. CDR1 is MNHEY and CDR2 is SVGAGI in the germline V gene. The CDR3 bases are TGTGCCAGCAGGGATCCGGGGGGGAACGAGCAGTACTTC. This translates into CASRDPGGNEQYF.